A single TCR beta chain is shown here with its context. This sample was included in a study of blood T cell repertoires in COVID-19. The germline CDR1 and CDR2 sequences are SGHRS and YFSETQ. V was shortened by 4 bases and J by 2 bases, with 10 bases between the two germline ends. There are 13 residues in the CDR3. In the authors' methods: Reference gene primer amplification yielded estimated nucleated cell counts. TCRdb's copy holds only in-frame clones and misses some; the assay was immunoSEQ multiplex PCR. V, J and clone size are taken as reported in that table, and D and trimming were inferred from the DNA itself. The sample records fewer than 150,000 clones, roughly 80% being singletons.

The sample consisted of peripheral blood. This TCR came from a woman in her forties or fifties with acute or convalescent COVID-19. The chain links TRBV5-1 to TRBJ2-7, with D tentatively TRBD2 (6 bases). The CDR3 sequence is CASSTPGAYEQYF. The CDR3, as DNA: TGCGCCAGCAGCACCCCGGGGGCCTACGAGCAGTACTTC.